The 5 T cell receptor beta chains below all came from one sample that was sequenced in a study of T-cell memory formation after mild COVID-19. TCRdb analysed the 5' RACE reads with MiXCR anew, one entry per CDR3 protein. The sample has about 560,000 distinct CDR3 sequences; less than 25% are singletons. Sequenced sample: PBMCs or a T cell subset sorted from them (not recorded which). These receptors were obtained from an adult woman who had mild COVID-19 (a few samples of this study predate the infection). Cell type and time point are not known.

The table lists this clonotype with a few counts. V usage is TRBV5-6 and J usage is TRBJ2-5; 9 nucleotides line up with TRBD1. V lost 0 bases, J lost 5 bases, and 5 bases stayed unmatched. CDR1 SGHDT and CDR2 YYEEEE come from the germline V gene. The CDR3 has 15 residues. The CDR3, as DNA: TGTGCCAGCAGCTTGGACACAGGGGGCGGGGAGACCCAGTACTTC. It encodes CASSLDTGGGETQYF.

The V and J genes are TRBV7-9 and TRBJ2-5; maybe TRBD1 (6 bases). The CDR3 covers 15 residues. Between the trimmed V and J ends, which lost 2 bases and 1 base, there was a span of 11 bases. CDR1 is SEHNR and CDR2 is FQNEAQ in the germline V gene (reference sequence). Here the CDR3 DNA reads TGTGCCAGCAGCTTACTGTCAGGGGTCCAAGAGACCCAGTACTTC. Protein: CASSLLSGVQETQYF.

This clonotype has a handful of counts. V and J are TRBV5-1 and TRBJ2-3; the match to TRBD2 covers 12 bases. The J segment lost 1 base and the V segment lost 0 bases, leaving 3 bases of the junction unmatched. Looked up from germline, CDR1 is SGHRS and CDR2 is YFSETQ. This CDR3 has 17 amino acids. The CDR3 spells CASSLGLAGAGTDTQYF. The CDR3 DNA reads TGCGCCAGCAGCTTGGGACTAGCGGGAGCTGGCACAGATACGCAGTATTTT.

This clonotype was counted at least ten times. V gene TRBV7-9 combines with J gene TRBJ2-3; no clear D. The CDR3 has 14 amino acids. Germline CDR1 and CDR2: SEHNR and FQNEAQ (reference sequence). Trimming shortened V by 1 base and J by 3 bases, and 8 bases separated the two germline ends. CDR3 sequence reads: CASSLVTGTDTQYF. The CDR3 nucleotides are TGTGCCAGCAGCTTAGTCACCGGGACAGATACGCAGTATTTT. The full variable domain, its missing parts supplied by reference TRBV7-9 and TRBJ2-3, is DTGVSQNPRHKITKRGQNVTFRCDPISEHNRLYWYRQTLGQGPEFLTYFQNEAQLEKSRLLSDRFSAERPKGSFSTLEIQRTEQGDSAMYLCASSLVTGTDTQYFGPGTRLTVL.

This clonotype has more than one count but fewer than ten. The chain has TRBV18 and TRBJ2-6; the D is unclear. The germline V and J ends were trimmed by 4 bases and 0 bases, with 19 bases remaining between them. The CDR3 has 19 amino acids. Looked up from germline, CDR1 is KGHSH and CDR2 is LQKENI. Written as DNA, the CDR3 is TGTGCCAGCTCACAAAGGATGTCAGGCCACTACTCTGGGGCCAACGTCCTGACTTTC. Translation gives CASSQRMSGHYSGANVLTF.